These 28 T cell receptor beta chains came from one sample sequenced in a study of cytotoxic CD8 clonotypes in ibrutinib-treated CLL. TCRdb's copy holds only in-frame clones and misses some; the assay was immunoSEQ multiplex PCR. This table holds about 160,000 clones, 84% found once. The sample consisted of PBMCs, taken after 24 months of ibrutinib treatment. All receptors come from a human donor with chronic lymphocytic leukemia.

This chain uses TRBV12-5 with TRBJ1-4, with D possibly matching TRBD1 (5 bases). This CDR3 has 15 amino acids. Trimming left V 3 bases short and J 7 bases short, with 15 bases between. The germline gives CDR1 LGHNT, CDR2 FRNRAP. Here the CDR3 DNA reads TGTGCTAGTGGTTTTCTCGGGGGAATAGGTGAAAAACTGTTTTTT. Protein product: CASGFLGGIGEKLFF.

The chain is built from TRBV9 and TRBJ2-7; TRBD2 might be the D (5 bases). CDR1 and CDR2 (germline): SGDLS, YYNGEE. V was shortened by 1 base and J by 5 bases, with 13 bases between the two germline ends. The CDR3 has 14 amino acids. In nucleotides, the CDR3 is TGTGCCAGCAGCGTAATGGGTTCGCGGGACGAGCAGTACTTC. It translates to CASSVMGSRDEQYF.

V and J are TRBV4-2 and TRBJ1-1; a possible D gene is TRBD1 (6 bases). CDR3 length equals 15 residues. The germline V gene has CDR1 LGHNA and CDR2 YNFKEQ. The V and J ends lost 4 bases and 6 bases respectively, with 18 bases between them. CDR3 DNA: TGTGCCAGCAGCCCCCGGGGGCAGGGGTTATCTGAAGCTTTCTTT. Its protein is CASSPRGQGLSEAFF.

The chain links TRBV7-9 to TRBJ1-4; tentatively, D is TRBD1 (6 bases). Germline-derived CDR1 and CDR2 are SEHNR and FQNEAQ (reference sequence). Trimming stripped 3 bases from V and 4 bases from J, with 15 bases between. This CDR3 spans 16 amino acids. CDR3 residues: CASSLAISGVNEKLFF. CDR3 nucleotide sequence: TGTGCCAGCAGCTTGGCGATATCAGGGGTTAATGAAAAACTGTTTTTT.

This chain's CDR3 is CASSLVVYNEQFF. In DNA, the CDR3 is TGCGCCAGCAGCTTGGTCGTCTACAATGAGCAGTTCTTC. V and J are TRBV5-1 and TRBJ2-1; no clear D gene. The CDR3 totals 13 residues. CDR1 and CDR2 (germline): SGHRS, YFSETQ. Deletions cut 0 bases from V and 3 bases from J, with 4 bases between.

The chain has TRBV27 and TRBJ1-1; weak D call: TRBD1 (5 bases). The germline gives CDR1 MNHEY, CDR2 SMNVEV (reference sequence). V lost 0 bases and J lost 4, with 9 bases in between. CDR3 size: 14 residues. CDR3 residues: CASSLSQGPTEAFF. The CDR3 DNA reads as TGTGCCAGCAGTTTATCCCAGGGACCCACTGAAGCTTTCTTT.

This clone was detected a few times. The CDR3 is CASSLGGDRARGYTF. For the CDR3, the DNA is TGTGCCAGCAGCTTGGGAGGGGACAGGGCCCGTGGCTACACCTTC. This chain links TRBV5-4 with TRBJ1-2, with 9 bases lining up with TRBD1. Germline-derived CDR1 and CDR2 are SGHNT and YYREEE (reference sequence). There are 15 residues in the CDR3. V was clipped by 0 bases and J by 7 bases; unmatched bases: 7.

This chain joins TRBV6-6 and TRBJ2-2; D unclear. Germline V CDR1 and CDR2: MNHNY, SVGAGI (reference sequence). The V and J ends lost 6 bases and 2 bases respectively, with 7 bases between them. This CDR3 has 13 residues. The CDR3 nucleotides are TGTGCCAGCAGGGCTGGTAACACCGGGGAGCTGTTTTTT. This encodes CASRAGNTGELFF.

The chain uses TRBV28 and TRBJ2-3; 9 nucleotides align to TRBD1. Germline V gene sequence: CDR1 MDHEN, CDR2 SYDVKM. This CDR3 is 15 amino acids long. With V trimmed by 6 bases and J by 2 bases, 6 bases remained unmatched. The CDR3: CASSRDRAFTDTQYF. The CDR3 DNA is TGTGCCAGCAGCCGGGACAGGGCGTTCACAGATACGCAGTATTTT.

A word on this clone: Mismatch with germline at one junction end may stem from a read error. The chain combines TRBV5-3 with TRBJ2-7, with D maybe TRBD1 (5 bases). TRBV5-3 is filed as an ORF, its function uncertain. This CDR3 is built from 12 residues. CDR3 loop: CASSLVGREQYF. CDR3 DNA sequence: TGTGCCAGCAGCTTGGTGGGGCGCGAGCAGTACTTC.

The chain carries TRBV7-2 and TRBJ2-2, with D perhaps matching TRBD1 (5 bases). Germline loops: CDR1 SGHTA, CDR2 FQGNSA. The length of the CDR3 is 15 residues. Between the trimmed V and J ends, which lost 1 base and 5 bases, there was a span of 11 bases. Here the CDR3 reads CASSLERGRTGELFF. CDR3 in DNA: TGTGCCAGCAGCTTAGAAAGGGGAAGAACCGGGGAGCTGTTTTTT.

This sequence joins TRBV7-9 and TRBJ1-1; 10 bases fit TRBD1. Germline-derived CDR1 and CDR2 are SEHNR and FQNEAQ (reference sequence). V shed 5 bases and J 0 bases; nucleotides not matched to a gene: 6. This CDR3 has 16 amino acids. The CDR3 loop reads CASSGLGQGMNTEAFF. CDR3 bases: TGTGCCAGCAGCGGGCTGGGACAGGGGATGAACACTGAAGCTTTCTTT. Filled out from reference TRBV7-9 and TRBJ1-1, the complete variable domain reads DTGVSQNPRHKITKRGQNVTFRCDPISEHNRLYWYRQTLGQGPEFLTYFQNEAQLEKSRLLSDRFSAERPKGSFSTLEIQRTEQGDSAMYLCASSGLGQGMNTEAFFGQGTRLTVV.

A single count supports this clone. In the same sample, other DNA sequences code for this CDR3. This chain links TRBV7-3 with TRBJ2-2; D gene unclear. CDR3 length equals 14 residues. Germline V lookup: CDR1 SGHTA, CDR2 FQGTGA. V was trimmed by 3 bases and J by 1 base, leaving 6 bases between them. CDR3 in amino acids: CASSFSGNTGELFF. CDR3 DNA sequence: TGTGCCAGCAGCTTTTCAGGGAACACCGGGGAGCTGTTTTTT.

In this sample, this clone turned up a few times. The identical CDR3 is also encoded by other nucleotide sequences in the sample. The V gene is TRBV5-1, the J gene TRBJ1-1; no clear D gene. There are 14 residues in the CDR3. V was trimmed by 4 bases and J by 0 bases, leaving 10 bases between them. Looked up from germline, CDR1 is SGHRS and CDR2 is YFSETQ. CDR3 sequence (DNA): TGCGCCAGCAGCCTAACGACTGTGAACACTGAAGCTTTCTTT. Translation: CASSLTTVNTEAFF. Together with reference TRBV5-1 and TRBJ1-1, the CDR3 gives the full variable domain: KAGVTQTPRYLIKTRGQQVTLSCSPISGHRSVSWYQQTPGQGLQFLFEYFSETQRNKGNFPGRFSGRQFSNSRSEMNVSTLELGDSALYLCASSLTTVNTEAFFGQGTRLTVV.

The rearrangement uses TRBV20-1 and TRBJ2-3; D unresolved. V lost 7 bases, J lost 5 bases, and 10 bases lay in between. Germline V gives CDR1 DFQATT, CDR2 SNEGSKA (reference sequence). This CDR3 is built from 11 residues. The CDR3 protein is CSVFIGDTQYF. In DNA form, the CDR3 reads TGCAGTGTTTTCATTGGAGATACGCAGTATTTT.

This clone was recorded only once. This chain uses TRBV29-1 with TRBJ1-1; D might be TRBD1 (5 bases). Trimming removed 7 bases from V and 1 base from J, with 13 bases in between. Germline V lookup: CDR1 SQVTM, CDR2 ANQGSEA. This CDR3 is built from 13 residues. The CDR3 DNA is TGCAGCGGCCGCGGGACGGCGAACACTGAAGCTTTCTTT. It is translated as CSGRGTANTEAFF.

In regard to this clone: The junction shows a germline mismatch at one end, possibly a read error. This chain connects TRBV7-2 to TRBJ2-7; TRBD2 might be the D (5 bases). The CDR3 is 16 amino acids. Germline CDR1 is SGHTA and CDR2 is FQGNSA. This CDR3 is CASSQDYKNLAYEQYF. The CDR3, as DNA: TGCGCCAGCAGCCAAGACTATAAGAATCTAGCCTACGAGCAGTACTTC.

The chain has TRBV7-2 and TRBJ1-1; TRBD1 might be the D (6 bases). CDR1 is SGHTA and CDR2 is FQGNSA in the germline V gene. V was shortened by 3 bases and J by 5 bases, with 19 bases between the two germline ends. The CDR3 is made up of 16 amino acids. In nucleotides, the CDR3 is TGTGCCAGCAGCTTTACAGGGTTGGGGACGGGAACTGAAGCTTTCTTT. It yields the protein CASSFTGLGTGTEAFF.

This clone was counted only a few times. The chain has TRBV4-3 and TRBJ2-7, with unresolved D. CDR1 is LGHNA and CDR2 is YSLEER in the germline V gene. CDR3 length: 13 amino acids. Trimming took off 3 bases at V and 2 bases at J, with 8 bases between the two ends. The CDR3 DNA sequence: TGCGCCAGCAGCCAGGGAAGAGCCTACGAGCAGTACTTC. This translates into CASSQGRAYEQYF.

V gene TRBV4-1 combines with J gene TRBJ2-7; D is possibly TRBD1 (5 bases). CDR1 MGHRA and CDR2 YSYEKL come from the germline V gene. Trimming left V 0 bases short and J 2 bases short, with 14 bases between. CDR3 size: 16 residues. This CDR3 reads CASSQDGAVGPYEQYF. CDR3 in DNA: TGCGCCAGCAGCCAAGATGGGGCAGTGGGGCCCTACGAGCAGTACTTC.

This chain connects TRBV5-4 to TRBJ2-4; D call uncertain. The V gene's germline CDR1 is SGHNT and CDR2 YYREEE (reference sequence). The CDR3 contains 14 residues. V lost 0 bases and J lost 0, with 4 bases in between. The CDR3 nucleotides are TGTGCCAGCAGCTTGGATCTAGCCAAAAACATTCAGTACTTC. Translated: CASSLDLAKNIQYF. Together with reference TRBV5-4 and TRBJ2-4, the CDR3 gives the full variable domain: ETGVTQSPTHLIKTRGQQVTLRCSSQSGHNTVSWYQQALGQGPQFIFQYYREEENGRGNFPPRFSGLQFPNYSSELNVNALELDDSALYLCASSLDLAKNIQYFGAGTRLSVL.

The chain couples TRBV18 to TRBJ1-5, with TRBD1 matching over 8 bases. With 3 bases clipped from V and 6 bases from J, the junction kept 10 bases outside the gene matches. The CDR3 spans 16 residues. Germline CDR1 is KGHSH and CDR2 is LQKENI. The CDR3 DNA reads as TGTGCCAGCTCACCGAGAACTTCAGGGGGCAGTCAGCCCCAGCATTTT. Its translation: CASSPRTSGGSQPQHF. Filled out from reference TRBV18 and TRBJ1-5, the complete variable domain reads NAGVMQNPRHLVRRRGQEARLRCSPMKGHSHVYWYRQLPEEGLKFMVYLQKENIIDESGMPKERFSAEFPKEGPSILRIQQVVRGDSAAYFCASSPRTSGGSQPQHFGDGTRLSIL.

This clone was recorded only once. V gene TRBV11-1 combines with J gene TRBJ2-7; D possibly corresponds to TRBD2 (5 bases). V was shortened by 2 bases and J by 2 bases, with 13 bases between the two germline ends. In germline, CDR1 is SGHAT, CDR2 FQDESV (reference sequence). The CDR3 length is 15 residues. CDR3 DNA: TGTGCCAGCAGCTTACTCACGGGGATCGCCTACGAGCAGTACTTC. Amino acids: CASSLLTGIAYEQYF.

The CDR3 here is CSVPAYGGEQYF. The CDR3 region has the DNA TGCAGCGTTCCCGCCTATGGGGGCGAGCAGTACTTC. The rearrangement links TRBV29-1 to TRBJ2-7; D possibly matches TRBD1 or TRBD2 (5 bases each). With 5 bases removed from V and 6 bases from J, the gap between germline ends came to 14 bases. The germline CDR1 and CDR2 sequences are SQVTM and ANQGSEA. The CDR3 contains 12 residues.

V is TRBV11-1 and J is TRBJ1-1, with D possibly TRBD1 on 5 matching bases. With 1 base removed from V and 2 bases from J, the gap between germline ends came to 11 bases. The CDR3 is 15 amino acids. CDR1 and CDR2 from the germline V gene are SGHAT and FQDESV (reference sequence). Written as DNA, the CDR3 is TGTGCCAGCAGCTTAGATACAGGACCCAACACTGAAGCTTTCTTT. Encoded protein: CASSLDTGPNTEAFF.

The chain carries TRBV7-2 and TRBJ2-3; 7 positions agree with TRBD1. J lost 0 bases, V lost 2 bases, and 14 bases had no gene match. CDR1 and CDR2 from the germline V gene are SGHTA and FQGNSA. This CDR3 contains 19 residues. CDR3 sequence reads: CASSLSRDSFPSSTDTQYF. The CDR3 nucleotides read TGTGCCAGCAGCTTATCCCGGGACAGTTTTCCCTCTAGCACAGATACGCAGTATTTT.

The chain links TRBV30 to TRBJ2-7, with 10 bases matching TRBD1. V shed 4 bases and J 4 bases; nucleotides not matched to a gene: 4. The germline V gene has CDR1 GTSNPN and CDR2 SVGIG (reference sequence). The CDR3 has 13 amino acids. The CDR3 nucleotides read TGTGCCTGGATGGGGACAGGGGTATACGAGCAGTACTTC. Translated: CAWMGTGVYEQYF.

This clone occurred once. This chain joins TRBV21-1 and TRBJ1-4; the table names TRBD1, a call not compared with the DNA. TRBV21-1 is a pseudogene locus. This CDR3 has 14 residues. This chain's CDR3 is CASRGTGTNEKLFF. The CDR3 region has the DNA TGTGCCAGCAGGGGGACAGGGACTAATGAAAAACTGTTTTTT.